This T cell receptor (beta chain) appears in the sequencing data of a study of blood T cells in healthy people across ages. Whole-study findings and limits: Strong correlation existed between TCR beta diversity and naive T cell percentage. Diversity figures based on one million T cells were deemed too low. Naive CD4+ cells and diversity were both higher in long-lived donors than in aged donors.

Then a second PCR, running about 7 to 11 cycles, was carried out with a sample-barcoded 5' primer and a J-beta primer mix. TCRdb independently ran MiXCR on the 5' RACE reads; one entry per CDR3 protein. The data hold almost 800,000 distinct CDR3 sequences, with roughly 60% observed a single time. PBMCs numbering at least 7 million were isolated per sample. The CDR3 is 13 residues long. Germline CDR1 reads MNHEY; CDR2 reads SVGEGT. Germline trimming cut 7 bases from V and 5 bases from J; bases unmatched to any gene: 5. Of note for this clonotype: Its antigen is currently unknown.

Sequenced material: blood. The TCR sequence derives from a man aged 30 to 39 in good health. The rearrangement uses TRBV6-2 or TRBV6-3 and TRBJ1-1, with 9 bases lining up with TRBD1. The CDR3, as DNA: TGTGCCAGCACTGCCGGGACAGGGACTGAAGCTTTCTTT. Translation gives CASTAGTGTEAFF.